Listed here are 27 T cell receptor beta chains from one sample, sequenced in a study of T cell responses to AZD1222 COVID-19 vaccine. Measured with immunoSEQ multiplex PCR; TCRdb has only the in-frame clones, and not every one. Found here are 200,000 to 300,000 clones, 90% to 95% of them singletons; the top ten hold less than 0.65%. Sequencing was performed on peripheral blood, taken on day 0 of AZD1222 vaccination. The receptors were gathered from an adult in good health.

The V and J genes are TRBV6-4 and TRBJ2-2; D unresolved. Germline CDR1 is MRHNA and CDR2 is SNTAGT. V was shortened by 5 bases and J by 4 bases, with 8 bases between the two germline ends. This CDR3 region has 13 residues. CDR3: CASSPTFTGELFF. CDR3 in DNA: TGTGCCAGCAGTCCCACATTCACCGGGGAGCTGTTTTTT.

Only one count was recorded for this clone. The genes are TRBV13 and TRBJ1-1; D unresolved. Germline CDR1 reads PRHDT; CDR2 reads FYEKMQ (reference sequence). This CDR3 spans 13 amino acids. V gave up 5 bases and J gave up 3 bases, with 10 bases separating them. CDR3 protein: CASSPYMDTEAFF. DNA of the CDR3: TGTGCCAGCAGCCCATATATGGACACTGAAGCTTTCTTT.

This CDR3 is CASSYRGLKKEQYF. As DNA, the CDR3 is TGTGCCAGCAGCTACAGGGGGCTAAAAAAGGAGCAGTATTTT. The chain combines TRBV5-6 with TRBJ2-3; TRBD1 agrees at 9 bases. From germline, CDR1 is SGHDT and CDR2 YYEEEE. The CDR3 sequence is 14 residues long. The J segment lost 11 bases and the V segment lost 3 bases, leaving 10 bases of the junction unmatched.

V and J are TRBV20-1 and TRBJ1-1, with D perhaps matching TRBD1 (6 bases). Germline CDR1 and CDR2: DFQATT and SNEGSKA (reference sequence). V lost 6 bases to trimming and J lost 7 bases, with 12 bases between them. The length of the CDR3 is 11 residues. The CDR3 loop reads CSAPRGSEAFF. The CDR3 DNA reads as TGCAGTGCCCCCAGGGGCAGTGAAGCTTTCTTT.

This chain joins TRBV4-1 and TRBJ2-5; D is perhaps TRBD2 (5 bases). The V gene lost 8 bases and the J gene lost 1 base, with 11 bases spanning the gap. Looked up from germline, CDR1 is MGHRA and CDR2 is YSYEKL. This CDR3 is 13 amino acids long. The DNA of the CDR3 is TGCGCCAGCGCGCGGGCGGCCCAAGAGACCCAGTACTTC. Translated, it gives CASARAAQETQYF.

The chain carries TRBV6-5 and TRBJ1-1; unclear D gene. V was clipped by 4 bases and J by 1 base, with 13 bases between them. CDR1 and CDR2 from the germline V gene are MNHEY and SVGAGI. The CDR3 consists of 15 residues. The chain's CDR3 is CASSLYNPANTEAFF. CDR3 sequence (DNA): TGTGCCAGCAGTTTATACAACCCGGCGAACACTGAAGCTTTCTTT.

CDR3 loop: CASSPWDRETDTQYF. The DNA for the CDR3 is TGTGCCAGCAGCCCCTGGGACAGGGAAACAGATACGCAGTATTTT. The chain carries TRBV3-1 (or the pseudogene TRBV3-2) and TRBJ2-3; 9 bases agree with TRBD1. Trimming took 4 bases from V and 3 from J; bases not matched to a gene: 5. CDR1 is LGHDT and CDR2 is YNNKEL in the germline V gene (reference sequence). The length of the CDR3 is 15 residues.

The chain links TRBV7-2 to TRBJ2-3, with D unresolved. Trimming removed 0 bases from V and 0 bases from J, with 7 bases in between. This CDR3 has 15 amino acids. In germline, CDR1 is SGHTA, CDR2 FQGNSA. The CDR3 DNA reads TGTGCCAGCAGCTTAGCGCGGCCGAGCACAGATACGCAGTATTTT. Translated, it gives CASSLARPSTDTQYF.

J is TRBJ1-2 and V is TRBV9, with D perhaps TRBD1 (6 bases). Trimming pared 4 bases from V and 7 bases from J, leaving 20 bases between. This CDR3 contains 15 residues. CDR1 and CDR2 (germline): SGDLS, YYNGEE. DNA of the CDR3: TGTGCCAGCAGCAAAGGGGGGATGAACAGGGTTGGCTACACCTTC. Its protein product is CASSKGGMNRVGYTF.

The V gene is TRBV5-1, the J gene TRBJ2-1; D gene ambiguous. The CDR3 runs to 14 residues. Germline V gives CDR1 SGHRS, CDR2 YFSETQ. V lost 1 base, J lost 5 bases, and 10 bases lay in between. The CDR3 DNA follows: TGCGCCAGCAGCTTGTGGGCTGAAGACAATGAGCAGTTCTTC. Translating gives CASSLWAEDNEQFF.

The chain employs TRBV12-3 or TRBV12-4 and TRBJ1-2; D unclear. The CDR3 contains 13 residues. Trimming shortened V by 2 bases and J by 4 bases, and 8 bases separated the two germline ends. The CDR3 reads CASSLLTAYGYTF. CDR3 DNA sequence: TGTGCCAGCAGTTTACTGACCGCCTATGGCTACACCTTC.

The chain carries TRBV29-1 and TRBJ1-6, with unresolved D. CDR1 SQVTM and CDR2 ANQGSEA come from the germline V gene. The CDR3 contains 14 residues. V was clipped by 7 bases and J by 1 base, with 11 bases between them. The CDR3 protein is CSAQTGSYNSPLHF. In DNA, the CDR3 is TGCAGCGCACAAACTGGTTCCTATAATTCACCCCTCCACTTT.

CDR3 loop: CATTQGFSYGYTF. CDR3 nucleotides: TGTGCCACCACACAGGGGTTCTCCTATGGCTACACCTTC. This chain joins TRBV6-5 and TRBJ1-2; 7 bases align to TRBD1. CDR3 size: 13 residues. J was trimmed by 4 bases and V by 10 bases; bases with no gene match: 9. Germline CDR1 MNHEY, CDR2 SVGAGI.

This chain joins TRBV30 and TRBJ2-1; D remains unclear. The CDR3 length is 15 residues. V was cut by 2 bases and J by 2 bases, with 13 bases left in between. Germline V CDR1 and CDR2: GTSNPN, SVGIG (reference sequence). CDR3 DNA: TGTGCCTGGAGTATTCTCGTCGGTCCCTACAATGAGCAGTTCTTC. It codes for CAWSILVGPYNEQFF.

This sequence joins TRBV5-1 and TRBJ1-5; 9 bases map to TRBD1. The junction had 5 bases not matched to a gene; V was cut back by 4 bases and J by 0 bases. This CDR3 spans 16 amino acids. Germline CDR1 SGHRS, CDR2 YFSETQ. CDR3 protein: CASSGTGPYSNQPQHF. CDR3 sequence (DNA): TGCGCCAGCAGCGGGACAGGGCCTTATAGCAATCAGCCCCAGCATTTT.

This sequence joins TRBV28 and TRBJ2-1; D ambiguous. Germline CDR1 is MDHEN and CDR2 is SYDVKM. The CDR3 spans 12 residues. Deletions cut 11 bases from V and 8 bases from J, with 16 bases between. The CDR3 region has the DNA TGTGCCGGCTCATCCAGTAGGGATGAGCAGTTCTTC. It is translated as CAGSSSRDEQFF.

The gene calls are TRBV19 and TRBJ1-2; 10 nucleotides line up with TRBD1. The CDR3 contains 14 residues. Germline V CDR1 and CDR2: LNHDA, SQIVND (reference sequence). Trimming cost V 10 bases and J 8 bases; bases outside gene matches: 13. CDR3 DNA: TGTGCCACCTTTAGAGGACAGGGGGGTACCGGCTACACCTTC. It translates to CATFRGQGGTGYTF.

The chain recombines TRBV19 with TRBJ2-7; 8 nucleotides line up with TRBD1. In germline, CDR1 is LNHDA, CDR2 SQIVND (reference sequence). The junction had 2 bases not matched to a gene; V was cut back by 10 bases and J by 0 bases. CDR3 length: 12 amino acids. The CDR3 nucleotides are TGTGCCACCGGACAGGGCTCCTACGAGCAGTACTTC. As protein: CATGQGSYEQYF.

The sample holds one count of this clone. The chain carries TRBV2 and TRBJ2-7, with 7 bases matching TRBD1. V was pared by 8 bases and J by 3 bases, with 7 bases of the junction left unmatched. The germline V gene has CDR1 SNHLY and CDR2 FYNNEI. CDR3 length equals 13 residues. Written as DNA, the CDR3 is TGTGCCAGCGTGGCGGACAGGAACTACGAGCAGTACTTC. It yields the protein CASVADRNYEQYF.

This clone appeared a single time. The J gene is TRBJ1-6, the V gene TRBV6-5; D ambiguous. Germline CDR1 reads MNHEY; CDR2 reads SVGAGI. Deletions cut 2 bases from V and 5 bases from J, with 7 bases between. The CDR3 consists of 14 residues. As DNA, the CDR3 is TGTGCCAGCAGTTACACCTCAAATAATTCACCCCTCCACTTT. This gives the protein CASSYTSNNSPLHF.

V is TRBV19 and J is TRBJ2-3; 11 bases fit TRBD2. Trimming cost V 6 bases and J 5 bases; bases outside gene matches: 4. CDR1 LNHDA and CDR2 SQIVND come from the germline V gene (reference sequence). This CDR3 is 14 amino acids long. CDR3 coding DNA: TGTGCCAGTAGACTAGCGGGAGAGGGAGATACGCAGTATTTT. Translation gives CASRLAGEGDTQYF.

The chain joins TRBV9 to TRBJ2-1; 11 bases fit TRBD2. CDR3 length equals 14 residues. The V gene's germline CDR1 is SGDLS and CDR2 YYNGEE. Trimming cost V 2 bases and J 9 bases; bases outside gene matches: 4. The CDR3 DNA follows: TGTGCCAGCAGCGTTAGCGGGAGGGCCATTGAGCAGTTCTTC. Translated: CASSVSGRAIEQFF.

Concerning this clone: Other DNA variants within this sample encode the same CDR3. V gene TRBV2 combines with J gene TRBJ2-1; D unclear. This CDR3 is built from 12 residues. Trimming cost V 1 base and J 3 bases, with 1 base left between them. CDR1 and CDR2 (germline): SNHLY, FYNNEI. The CDR3: CASSEGYNEQFF. The CDR3, as DNA: TGTGCCAGCAGTGAAGGCTACAATGAGCAGTTCTTC.

The rearrangement uses TRBV29-1 and TRBJ1-2; 7 bases map to TRBD1. Germline CDR1 SQVTM, CDR2 ANQGSEA. This CDR3 region has 14 residues. V shed 4 bases, J shed 0 bases, and the junction held 5 bases outside the gene matches. Written as DNA, the CDR3 is TGCAGCGTTGGAGGGACAGATACTAACTATGGCTACACCTTC. Translated: CSVGGTDTNYGYTF.

The genes are TRBV20-1 and TRBJ2-3; D unclear. From germline, CDR1 is DFQATT and CDR2 SNEGSKA (reference sequence). The CDR3 extends over 10 amino acids. With 5 bases removed from V and 5 bases from J, the gap between germline ends came to 5 bases. In nucleotides, the CDR3 is TGCAGTGCTGCTAAAGATACGCAGTATTTT. Its translation: CSAAKDTQYF.

The chain has TRBV12-3 or TRBV12-4 and TRBJ2-1; no reliable D call. Between the trimmed V and J ends, which lost 5 bases and 10 bases, there was a span of 9 bases. The CDR3 runs 11 residues. CDR3 protein: CASSPDGEQFF. The CDR3 DNA reads as TGTGCCAGCAGTCCCGACGGGGAGCAGTTCTTC.

The V gene is TRBV2, the J gene TRBJ1-1; unclear D gene. V gave up 10 bases and J gave up 7 bases, with 13 bases separating them. Germline V gene data show CDR1 as SNHLY and CDR2 as FYNNEI. The CDR3 is 11 amino acids. CDR3 DNA sequence: TGTGCCACCCTGTGGCGACTTGAAGCTTTCTTT. As protein: CATLWRLEAFF.